Reported below is one T cell receptor beta chain. The germline gives CDR1 SGHNT, CDR2 YYREEE (reference sequence). The length of the CDR3 is 15 residues. V trimming: 4 bases; J trimming: 4 bases; junction bases outside the gene matches: 6. The source of the sample is a study of T cell changes during pregnancy in multiple sclerosis. Assay: immunoSEQ multiplex PCR; the TCRdb copy retains only in-frame clones and omits some. The sample comprises about 51,000 clones, approximately 92% of which are singletons, and around 0.68% rests with the top ten. The TCR sequence derives from a female donor with multiple sclerosis, enrolled in a pregnancy study. The chain is built from TRBV5-4 and TRBJ2-3; 10 bases fit TRBD2. Here the sequenced sample was CD4+ T cells from peripheral blood mononuclear cells, taken in the third trimester of pregnancy. CDR3 region: CASSQAGGIADTQYF. CDR3 in DNA: TGTGCCAGCAGCCAAGCGGGGGGGATCGCAGATACGCAGTATTTT.